These T cell receptor beta chains were read from a single sample in a study of T cell changes during pregnancy in multiple sclerosis. Assay used: immunoSEQ multiplex PCR; TCRdb lists only in-frame clones, some missing. The sample includes tens of thousands of clones, about 93% of them seen just once. The starting material was CD4+ T cells from peripheral blood mononuclear cells, obtained before pregnancy. These receptors were collected from a female donor with multiple sclerosis, enrolled in a pregnancy study. The CDR3 runs from the conserved cysteine through the conserved F or W. A D gene is named only where the DNA matches it firmly. Clone size is stated in some rows and not others, as once, few, many or a class when expanded.

j_call clone_size d_call v_call cdr3_aa cdr3_nt
TRBJ2-2 - TRBD1 TRBV30 CACSGQGKVAGELFF TGTGCCTGTTCGGGACAGGGGAAGGTGGCCGGGGAGCTGTTTTTT
TRBJ2-7 once - TRBV18 CASSPPGAYEQYF TGTGCCAGCTCACCACCCGGAGCCTACGAGCAGTACTTC
TRBJ1-1 once - TRBV15 CATSRDLKAGEAFF TGTGCCACCAGCAGAGATCTCAAGGCGGGTGAAGCTTTCTTT
TRBJ2-5 - TRBD1 TRBV29-1 CSVLSTGYVETQYF TGCAGCGTACTCTCGACAGGGTATGTGGAGACCCAGTACTTC
TRBJ2-7 - - TRBV11-2 CASSLEVLYEQYF TGTGCCAGCAGCCTAGAGGTCCTATACGAGCAGTACTTC
TRBJ1-2 - TRBD1 TRBV6-1 CASSDIQGSGGYTF TGTGCCAGCAGTGACATACAGGGGAGTGGTGGCTACACCTTC
TRBJ2-3 - TRBD2 TRBV11-3 CASSGATSGTDTQYF TGTGCCAGCAGCGGAGCTACTAGCGGCACAGATACGCAGTATTTT
TRBJ1-5 - - TRBV19 CASRVESNQPQHF TGTGCCAGCAGGGTCGAGAGCAATCAGCCCCAGCATTTT
TRBJ2-7 - - TRBV11-1 CASSQRNRDPEYF TGTGCCAGCAGCCAACGAAACAGGGACCCAGAGTACTTC
TRBJ2-7 - TRBD2 TRBV5-8 CASSKREAVDEQYF TGTGCCAGCAGTAAGCGGGAAGCAGTTGACGAGCAGTACTTC
TRBJ2-7 - - TRBV9 CASSFRLEGPYEQYF TGTGCCAGCAGCTTTAGGTTGGAGGGACCCTACGAGCAGTACTTC
TRBJ1-1 once - TRBV6-5 CASSLRTANTEAFF TGTGCCAGCAGTCTCAGGACAGCGAACACTGAAGCTTTCTTT
TRBJ1-4 - TRBD1 TRBV19 CASRIGQGGEKLFF TGTGCCAGTAGAATCGGACAGGGAGGTGAAAAACTGTTTTTT
TRBJ2-1 - TRBD2 TRBV7-3 CASSLRAPGLAENYNEQFF TGTGCCAGCAGCTTAAGAGCGCCCGGACTAGCGGAAAACTACAATGAGCAGTTCTTC
TRBJ1-1 - - TRBV11-2 CASSLVPGRTEAFF TGTGCCAGCAGCTTAGTCCCAGGTCGGACTGAAGCTTTCTTT
TRBJ1-1 - TRBD1 TRBV2 CASLSDRGTEAFF TGTGCCAGCTTGAGCGACAGGGGCACTGAAGCTTTCTTT
TRBJ1-2 - - TRBV7-2 CASTSGQDYGYTF TGTGCCAGCACAAGCGGGCAGGACTATGGCTACACCTTC
TRBJ2-1 - TRBD2 TRBV19 CASSIGTSGVNEQFF TGTGCCAGTAGTATAGGGACTAGCGGGGTCAATGAGCAGTTCTTC
TRBJ2-1 - TRBD2 TRBV27 CASSLSRGWDEQFF TGTGCCAGCAGTTTATCGCGGGGGTGGGATGAGCAGTTCTTC
TRBJ1-2 - TRBD1 TRBV5-6 CASSLEGDRGIYGYTF TGTGCCAGCAGCTTGGAAGGCGACAGGGGTATCTATGGCTACACCTTC
TRBJ1-6 - TRBD1 TRBV9 CASGQGLNNSPLHF TGTGCCAGCGGACAGGGGTTGAATAATTCACCCCTCCACTTT
TRBJ1-6 once - TRBV7-2 CASSLGGGRTYNSPLHF TGTGCCAGCAGCTTGGGGGGGGGTCGTACCTATAATTCACCCCTCCACTTT
TRBJ2-5 - - TRBV11-3 CASSVLETQYF TGTGCCAGCAGCGTATTAGAGACCCAGTACTTC
TRBJ1-4 - TRBD1 TRBV5-4 CASSTGQGNEKLFF TGTGCCAGCAGCACGGGACAGGGAAATGAAAAACTGTTTTTT
TRBJ2-5 - - TRBV11-3 CASSLEPTGAGETQYF TGTGCCAGCAGCTTGGAACCAACAGGGGCGGGGGAGACCCAGTACTTC
TRBJ2-1 - - TRBV7-2 CASSSQPGEGNEQFF TGTGCCAGCAGCTCGCAGCCAGGGGAAGGCAATGAGCAGTTCTTC
TRBJ1-1 - TRBD1 TRBV18 CASSLIQGKATEAFF TGTGCCAGCTCACTAATACAGGGGAAAGCCACTGAAGCTTTCTTT
TRBJ2-1 - - TRBV7-2 CASSFTTLNEQFF TGTGCCAGCAGCTTTACCACTCTTAATGAGCAGTTCTTC
TRBJ2-2 - TRBD1 TRBV7-2 CASSQNRGRLFF TGTGCCAGCAGCCAAAACAGGGGGCGGCTGTTTTTT
TRBJ1-4 - - TRBV21-1 CASSATKIGRGGEKLFF TGTGCCAGCAGCGCGACCAAAATCGGAAGGGGTGGGGAAAAACTGTTTTTT
TRBJ2-1 - TRBD2 TRBV28 CASRETSGRREFF TGTGCCAGCAGGGAAACTAGCGGGAGGCGAGAGTTCTTC
TRBJ2-3 - TRBD1 TRBV7-9 CASSLNGDREDTQYF TGTGCCAGCAGCTTAAACGGGGACAGGGAAGATACGCAGTATTTT
TRBJ2-7 once - TRBV5-1 CASSLGGQGDYEQYF TGCGCCAGCAGCTTGGGTGGACAAGGAGACTACGAGCAGTACTTC
TRBJ2-7 - - TRBV9 CASSVAGDIEREQYF TGTGCCAGCAGCGTAGCAGGGGACATCGAAAGGGAGCAGTACTTC
TRBJ1-3 - - TRBV18 CASSPLVRSYSGNTIYF TGTGCCAGCTCACCACTGGTGCGGTCCTATTCTGGAAACACCATATATTTT
TRBJ2-1 - TRBD2 TRBV5-1 CASSTLGLAGGPITYNEQFF TGCGCCAGCAGCACCCTCGGACTAGCGGGAGGGCCAATCACCTACAATGAGCAGTTCTTC
TRBJ1-1 - - TRBV5-1 CASSLGRGLANTEAFF TGCGCCAGCAGCTTGGGTAGGGGGTTAGCGAACACTGAAGCTTTCTTT
TRBJ2-1 - TRBD1 TRBV4-3 CASSLQDRQGGDEQFF TGCGCCAGCTCCCTTCAAGATCGACAGGGTGGGGATGAGCAGTTCTTC
TRBJ2-5 - - TRBV11-2 CASSLGSSGGIQETQYF TGTGCCAGCAGCTTAGGTTCAAGCGGAGGGATCCAAGAGACCCAGTACTTC
TRBJ2-1 - - TRBV2 CASSEGSLDNEQFF TGTGCCAGCAGTGAAGGCAGTTTGGACAATGAGCAGTTCTTC
TRBJ2-7 - TRBD1 TRBV4-3 CASSQVLTDRAEQYF TGCGCCAGCAGCCAGGTTCTTACGGACAGGGCCGAGCAGTACTTC
TRBJ1-5 - - TRBV7-2 CASSLGHNQPQHF TGTGCCAGCAGCTTGGGACACAATCAGCCCCAGCATTTT